This TCR beta chain is drawn from a study of T-cell memory formation after mild COVID-19. Across the whole study: Clustering of TCRs was largely donor specific.

Trimming stripped 4 bases from V and 1 base from J, with 9 bases between. CDR1 is LGHDT and CDR2 is YNNKEL in the germline V gene (reference sequence). The CDR3 extends over 14 amino acids. Researchers used 5'RACE with constant-segment primers to make TCR alpha and TCR beta cDNA libraries that carry sample barcodes and UMIs. In TCRdb, the 5' RACE reads were re-called with MiXCR into one record per CDR3 protein. Among about 320,000 distinct CDR3 sequences, roughly an eighth were seen once, and the ten largest hold around 20%. This clonotype came up a few times. Its cognate antigen is unknown. Regarding the study as a whole: Chiefly within CM and EM were the contracting CD4+ clones; CD8+ ones were within EMRA. Clones that got smaller from day 15 to 85 had even CD4/CD8, while clones growing later tipped toward CD4+.

The source material was PBMCs or a T cell subset sorted from them (not recorded which). This sequence was found in a man aged 18 to 29 who had mild COVID-19 (a few samples of this study predate the infection). Cell type and time point are not known. The chain couples TRBV3-1 to TRBJ2-3; weak D call: TRBD1 (5 bases). CDR3 residues: CASSPGQRTDTQYF. The CDR3 DNA reads as TGTGCCAGCAGCCCCGGACAACGCACAGATACGCAGTATTTT.